This entry is about one TCR beta chain. This CDR3 has 16 residues. Germline loops: CDR1 SGHRS, CDR2 YFSETQ. The trim removed 5 bases at V and 4 bases at J, leaving 12 bases unmatched. This sample is part of a study of blood T cell repertoires in COVID-19. Study-wide background: The United States, Italy and Spain supplied acute and convalescent COVID-19 samples.

The data were produced by immunoSEQ multiplex PCR, yet TCRdb's version contains in-frame clones alone and is incomplete. The data contain roughly 200,000 clones, under 85% of them singletons. Specimen: peripheral blood. This clonotype was sampled from a woman of 80 years or more with COVID-19, enrolled during active disease. The chain is built from TRBV5-1 and TRBJ1-2; 9 nucleotides match TRBD1. The CDR3 spells CASRIVTGGPSYGYTF. The CDR3 DNA is TGCGCCAGCAGGATTGTAACAGGGGGCCCCTCCTATGGCTACACCTTC.